The sequence of this T cell receptor beta chain was determined in a study of T cell changes during pregnancy in multiple sclerosis. Sequencing used immunoSEQ multiplex PCR; TCRdb keeps in-frame clones, though not all of them. The table includes more than 65,000 clones, approximately 92% detected once. V was shortened by 5 bases and J by 4 bases, with 9 bases between the two germline ends. The V gene's germline CDR1 is SGHTA and CDR2 FQGNSA. The CDR3 extends over 13 amino acids. Material: peripheral blood, obtained in the first trimester of pregnancy. This chain joins TRBV7-2 and TRBJ1-5; no clear D. This receptor was taken from a female donor with multiple sclerosis, enrolled in a pregnancy study. The CDR3 bases are TGTGCCAGCAGCACCCGGGGTAATCAGCCCCAGCATTTT. Translating gives CASSTRGNQPQHF.